This T cell receptor beta chain originates from a study of radiation and T cells in renal cell carcinoma. As concerns this clone: Its antigen is unknown.

The CDR3 consists of 17 residues. CDR1 and CDR2 from the germline V gene are SGHRS and YFSETQ. The V and J ends lost 3 bases and 2 bases, in that order; junction bases with no gene match: 8. Broader study findings: In blood, top tumor clones expanded by 2 weeks, shrinking by 4. Without pretreatment biopsies, baseline tumor clonotype presence was undetermined.

Some clones are missing from TCRdb's copy, which holds only in-frame ones; the method was immunoSEQ multiplex PCR. The sample lists some 97,000 clones, around 80% occurring once. Regarding time point: blood 4 weeks post-SBRT, at nephrectomy. Treatment denoted: 15 Gy SBRT to primary tumor, nephrectomy 4 weeks later. The tumor was a clear cell renal cell carcinoma. V usage is TRBV5-1 and J usage is TRBJ2-1; 10 bases match TRBD2. The material sequenced was blood, taken from a patient whose treatment included radiotherapy and nephrectomy. This clonotype was sampled from a man between 60 and 75 years old with renal cell carcinoma. The CDR3 nucleotides are TGCGCCAGCAGCTCGCTGACTCTAGCGGGAGCCTACAATGAGCAGTTCTTC. Translating gives CASSSLTLAGAYNEQFF.